A selection of T cell receptor beta chains follows, all from one sample in a study of a mutant IDH1 vaccine in newly diagnosed glioma. No antigen has been assigned to these receptors. Repertoires were generated with immunoSEQ multiplex PCR, while TCRdb's copy carries only in-frame clones and drops some. This table has about 58,000 clones, about 86% appearing once. Specimen: PBMCs, collected from a glioma patient whose treatment included an IDH1 peptide vaccine. Receptors were obtained from a woman in her fifties or sixties with glioma. The conserved cysteine and the conserved F or W are not part of the CDR3 here. The order of the fields is CDR3 protein, clone size, V gene, CDR3 length. Clone size is shown for a subset of rows, as once, few, many or a class of expanded clone.

CDR3: ASKEGGTEAF
size: NA
V: TRBV27
length: 10

CDR3: ASSPFRDGYGYT
size: NA
V: TRBV18
length: 12

CDR3: ASSLDAGDRREQY
size: NA
V: TRBV5-4
length: 13

CDR3: ASSESGTGGKIYGYT
size: NA
V: TRBV25-1
length: 15

CDR3: ASSLALARGYT
size: NA
V: TRBV7-2
length: 11

CDR3: SVEDTKNTEAF
size: NA
V: TRBV29-1
length: 11

CDR3: ASTSGSTDTQY
size: medium-sized
V: TRBV5-1
length: 11

CDR3: ASSEGGGLAAFEQY
size: NA
V: TRBV6-1
length: 14

CDR3: ASSRQGTGELF
size: NA
V: TRBV19
length: 11

CDR3: ATSVPGQGWNEQF
size: NA
V: TRBV15
length: 13

CDR3: ASSFTDTQY
size: NA
V: TRBV11-2
length: 9

CDR3: ASNPGQLIYEQY
size: NA
V: TRBV6-5
length: 12

CDR3: ASSTDRGYTEAF
size: once
V: TRBV19
length: 12

CDR3: ASSFSGYNEQF
size: NA
V: TRBV27
length: 11

CDR3: ASRGAGTAF
size: NA
V: TRBV6-4
length: 9

CDR3: AISDSLGALAGGATDTQY
size: NA
V: TRBV10-3
length: 18

CDR3: ASSLGKRGGRDTQY
size: NA
V: TRBV5-4
length: 14

CDR3: ASSEGTVSNTEAF
size: NA
V: TRBV9
length: 13

CDR3: ASSAKVTQF
size: NA
V: TRBV6-1
length: 9

CDR3: ASSPRMGENNEQF
size: NA
V: TRBV5-1
length: 13

CDR3: ASSSSGGPLEQY
size: NA
V: TRBV28
length: 12

CDR3: ASSLVANYGYT
size: NA
V: TRBV7-8
length: 11

CDR3: ASSISSYNSPLH
size: NA
V: TRBV19
length: 12

CDR3: ASSLTAGVTDTQY
size: NA
V: TRBV5-4
length: 13

CDR3: ASSLATGGLSEKLF
size: NA
V: TRBV7-9
length: 14

CDR3: ASSLEAQGNQPQH
size: once
V: TRBV7-2
length: 13

CDR3: ASSEGAGANVLT
size: NA
V: TRBV6-4
length: 12

CDR3: ASRPGTGGNQPQH
size: NA
V: TRBV2
length: 13

CDR3: ASSPAPSRGQETQY
size: once
V: TRBV5-1
length: 14

CDR3: ASSIGVLGQPQH
size: medium-sized
V: TRBV19
length: 12

CDR3: ASSLGSDTQY
size: NA
V: TRBV5-1
length: 10

CDR3: ASSYYRTDQETQY
size: NA
V: TRBV18
length: 13